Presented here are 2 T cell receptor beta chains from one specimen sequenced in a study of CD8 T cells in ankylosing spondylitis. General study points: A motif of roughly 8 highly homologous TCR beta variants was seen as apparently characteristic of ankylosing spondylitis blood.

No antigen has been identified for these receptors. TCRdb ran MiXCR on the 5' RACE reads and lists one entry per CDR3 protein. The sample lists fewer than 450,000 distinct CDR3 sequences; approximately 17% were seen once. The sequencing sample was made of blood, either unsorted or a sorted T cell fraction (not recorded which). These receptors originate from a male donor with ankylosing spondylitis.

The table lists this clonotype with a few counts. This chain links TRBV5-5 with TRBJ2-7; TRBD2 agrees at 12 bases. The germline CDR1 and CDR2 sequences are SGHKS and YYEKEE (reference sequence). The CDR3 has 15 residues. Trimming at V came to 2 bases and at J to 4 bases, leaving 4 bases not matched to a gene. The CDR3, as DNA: TGTGCCAGCAGCTTCCCTAGCGGGAGGGTTTACGAGCAGTACTTC. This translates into CASSFPSGRVYEQYF.

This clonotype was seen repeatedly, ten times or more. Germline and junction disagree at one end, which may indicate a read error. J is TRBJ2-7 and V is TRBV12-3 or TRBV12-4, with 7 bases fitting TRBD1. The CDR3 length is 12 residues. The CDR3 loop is CASTRGTAPRNF. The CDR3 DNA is TGTGCCAGCACCAGGGGGACAGCTCCCCGGAACTTC.